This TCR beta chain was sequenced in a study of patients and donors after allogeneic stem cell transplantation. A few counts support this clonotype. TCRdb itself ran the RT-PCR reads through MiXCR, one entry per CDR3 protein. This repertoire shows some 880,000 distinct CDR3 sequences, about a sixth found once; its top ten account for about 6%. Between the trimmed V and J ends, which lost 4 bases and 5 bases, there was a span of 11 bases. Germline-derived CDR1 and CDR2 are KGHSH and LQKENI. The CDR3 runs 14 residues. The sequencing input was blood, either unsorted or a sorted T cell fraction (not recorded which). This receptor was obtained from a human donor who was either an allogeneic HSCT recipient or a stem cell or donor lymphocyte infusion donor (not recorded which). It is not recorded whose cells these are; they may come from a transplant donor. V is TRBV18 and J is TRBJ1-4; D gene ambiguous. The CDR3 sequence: CASSLPGGNEKLFF. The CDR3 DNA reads TGTGCCAGCTCACTACCGGGAGGAAATGAAAAACTGTTTTTT.